The text below deals with one T cell receptor (beta chain). The antigen is unknown. The data stem from a study of cytomegalovirus exposure and HLA in healthy donors. With 5 bases clipped from V and 5 bases from J, the junction kept 8 bases outside the gene matches. The length of the CDR3 is 14 residues. Per germline, CDR1 MNHEY and CDR2 SMNVEV (reference sequence). Primers for the PCR totalled 60 Vbeta and 13 Jbeta. This table comes from immunoSEQ multiplex PCR, and its TCRdb copy is limited to in-frame clones, with some not included. The table records about 130,000 clones, about two thirds of them present only once. General study findings and limits: Prediction of most subjects' HLA-A and HLA-B alleles by TCR beta sequences was reportedly accurate.

The receptor was isolated from a woman in her sixties in good health and CMV-seropositive. The sample was PBMCs. The V and J genes are TRBV27 and TRBJ2-7, with 8 bases that match TRBD1. The CDR3, as DNA: TGTGCCAGCAGTCTGGACAGGGTGCGTAACGAGCAGTACTTC. Encoded protein: CASSLDRVRNEQYF.